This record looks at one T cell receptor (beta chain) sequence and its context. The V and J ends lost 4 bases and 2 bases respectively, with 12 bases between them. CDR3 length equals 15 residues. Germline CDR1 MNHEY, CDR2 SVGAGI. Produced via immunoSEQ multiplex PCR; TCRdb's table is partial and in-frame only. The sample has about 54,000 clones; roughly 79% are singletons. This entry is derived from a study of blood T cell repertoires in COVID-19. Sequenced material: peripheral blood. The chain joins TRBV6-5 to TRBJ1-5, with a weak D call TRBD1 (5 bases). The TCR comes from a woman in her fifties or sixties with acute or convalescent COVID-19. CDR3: CASSLGGVGNQPQHF. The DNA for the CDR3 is TGTGCCAGCAGTTTGGGGGGGGTGGGCAATCAGCCCCAGCATTTT.